The following is a T cell receptor (beta chain) sequence with its context. Its antigen is unidentified. This specimen belongs to a study of identical twins. Study-level results: Out-of-frame alpha sequences common to twins exhibited a surplus of low generation probability. Recombination models fit unrelated individuals' TCR alpha sharing but underestimated twins'.

The germline V gene encodes CDR1 SGHRS and CDR2 YFSETQ. The CDR3 is 16 residues long. Trimming left V 0 bases short and J 0 bases short, with 10 bases between. Template switching (which added a universal primer site) was used, and cDNA carried unique molecular identifiers. TCRdb re-called the 5' RACE reads with MiXCR, one entry per CDR3 protein. The sample holds 500,000 to 650,000 distinct CDR3 sequences, less than 9% seen once. The sample was also linked to a second study, of yellow fever vaccine responses in identical twins. That work states: Twins reportedly appeared to share part of their vaccine T cell response while keeping part individual.

The chain uses TRBV5-1 and TRBJ2-1, with D perhaps TRBD2 (6 bases). The sequenced sample consisted of PBMCs. The origin of this receptor is a woman younger than 35 in good health. The CDR3 nucleotides are TGCGCCAGCAGCTTGGTGGCGGGGAGCTCCTACAATGAGCAGTTCTTC. Protein: CASSLVAGSSYNEQFF.